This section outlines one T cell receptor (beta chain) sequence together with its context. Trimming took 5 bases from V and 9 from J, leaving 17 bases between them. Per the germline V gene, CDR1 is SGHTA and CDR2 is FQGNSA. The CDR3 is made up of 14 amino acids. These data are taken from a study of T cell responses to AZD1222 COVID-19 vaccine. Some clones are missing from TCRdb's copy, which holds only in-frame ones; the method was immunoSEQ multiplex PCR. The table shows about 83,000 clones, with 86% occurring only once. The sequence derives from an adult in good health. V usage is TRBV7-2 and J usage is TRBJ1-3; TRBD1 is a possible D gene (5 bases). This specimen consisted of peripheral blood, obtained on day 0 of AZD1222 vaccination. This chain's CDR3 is CASSRRGYTGTIYF. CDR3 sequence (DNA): TGTGCCAGCAGCCGTCGGGGGTATACAGGCACCATATATTTT.